Listed here are 16 T cell receptor beta chains from one sample, sequenced in a study of identical twins. TCRdb ran MiXCR on the 5' RACE reads and lists one entry per CDR3 protein. The repertoire has around 230,000 distinct CDR3 sequences, 9.4% of them found once; the top ten carry around 5%. Material: memory (CD45RO+) T cells sorted from blood. These receptors were taken from a young woman in good health.

The J gene is TRBJ2-5, the V gene TRBV27, with D tentatively TRBD1 (5 bases). Deletions cut 7 bases from V and 5 bases from J, with 17 bases between. The CDR3 consists of 14 residues. The germline gives CDR1 MNHEY, CDR2 SMNVEV (reference sequence). DNA for the CDR3: TGTGCCAGCAATTCGGGTTGGGGCAGTGAGACCCAGTACTTC. Its translation is CASNSGWGSETQYF.

The gene calls are TRBV6-2 or TRBV6-3 and TRBJ2-7, with 11 positions matching TRBD2. This CDR3 region has 18 residues. The germline V gene encodes CDR1 MNHEY and CDR2 SVGEGT. J was trimmed by 2 bases and V by 2 bases; bases with no gene match: 11. Written as DNA, the CDR3 is TGTGCCAGCAGTTACCCTTGGACTAGCGGGCGCGCTACCTACGAGCAGTACTTC. Protein sequence: CASSYPWTSGRATYEQYF.

This chain connects TRBV4-3 to TRBJ2-1; D may be TRBD1 (5 bases). Deletions cut 1 base from V and 6 bases from J, with 13 bases between. The CDR3 is 15 residues long. Germline-derived CDR1 and CDR2 are LGHNA and YSLEER. CDR3 bases: TGCGCCAGCAGCCAAGTCCAGACAGTAGGCAATGAGCAGTTCTTC. This translates into CASSQVQTVGNEQFF.

CDR3 region: CASSRSRISYEQYF. The DNA for the CDR3 is TGCGCCAGCAGCCGCTCTAGGATCTCCTACGAGCAGTACTTC. The chain is built from TRBV4-3 and TRBJ2-7; D call uncertain. Per germline, CDR1 LGHNA and CDR2 YSLEER. V was shortened by 4 bases and J by 0 bases, with 10 bases between the two germline ends. The CDR3 totals 14 residues.

V is TRBV12-3 or TRBV12-4 and J is TRBJ2-5; D may be TRBD2 (5 bases). With 5 bases removed from V and 5 bases from J, the gap between germline ends came to 12 bases. This CDR3 has 13 residues. The CDR3 is CASSALPGETQYF. The CDR3 DNA reads as TGTGCCAGCAGTGCCCTCCCGGGGGAGACCCAGTACTTC.

The CDR3 DNA is TGCGCCACCAGATCCAACACGGACGGCACTGAAGCTTTCTTT. Protein product: CATRSNTDGTEAFF. The rearrangement uses TRBV5-1 and TRBJ1-1; D is ambiguous. Per the germline V gene, CDR1 is SGHRS and CDR2 is YFSETQ. This CDR3 spans 14 amino acids. V lost 9 bases, J lost 4 bases, and 19 bases lay in between.

This chain uses TRBV20-1 with TRBJ2-1, with D possibly being TRBD2 (5 bases). The CDR3 has 14 amino acids. V gave up 3 bases and J gave up 2 bases, with 11 bases separating them. The germline V gene has CDR1 DFQATT and CDR2 SNEGSKA (reference sequence). The CDR3 spells CSASGLSTYNEQFF. CDR3 DNA sequence: TGCAGTGCTAGCGGACTGTCCACCTACAATGAGCAGTTCTTC.

V usage is TRBV9 and J usage is TRBJ2-6; 9 bases fit TRBD1. With V trimmed by 2 bases and J by 4 bases, 1 base remained unmatched. The length of the CDR3 is 15 residues. CDR1 and CDR2 (germline): SGDLS, YYNGEE. CDR3 in amino acids: CASSVGTGGANVLTF. The CDR3, as DNA: TGTGCCAGCAGCGTGGGGACAGGGGGGGCCAACGTCCTGACTTTC.

This sequence joins TRBV25-1 and TRBJ2-3, with D possibly being TRBD2 (6 bases). The germline V and J ends were trimmed by 3 bases and 6 bases, with 16 bases remaining between them. The CDR3 has 15 amino acids. Germline V gives CDR1 MGHDK, CDR2 SYGVNS. The CDR3 reads CASSDRRGFGDTQYF. The CDR3 DNA is TGTGCCAGCAGTGACAGGCGGGGTTTTGGGGATACGCAGTATTTT.

Only a few counts were recorded for this clonotype. The genes are TRBV4-3 and TRBJ2-4, with D possibly TRBD1 on 6 matching bases. The CDR3 runs 19 residues. The germline V gene has CDR1 LGHNA and CDR2 YSLEER. V lost 0 bases and J 1 base, leaving 19 bases between the germline ends. CDR3 loop: CASSQDPANRDAAKNIQYF. CDR3 nucleotide sequence: TGCGCCAGCAGCCAAGATCCCGCAAACAGGGATGCGGCCAAAAACATTCAGTACTTC.

A few counts support this clonotype. This chain links TRBV3-1 with TRBJ2-7, with 9 bases lining up with TRBD1. The germline V gene encodes CDR1 LGHDT and CDR2 YNNKEL (reference sequence). CDR3 length equals 15 residues. Unmatched junction bases numbered 9, after V lost 2 bases and J lost 7 bases. DNA for the CDR3: TGTGCCAGCAGCCAACCGGGACAGGGTTTGGGGGAGCAGTACTTC. Protein product: CASSQPGQGLGEQYF.

This clonotype was observed a few times. The rearrangement uses TRBV12-3 or TRBV12-4 and TRBJ2-3; a possible D gene is TRBD2 (6 bases). The V end lost 7 bases, the J end lost 5 bases, and 10 bases lay between the germline ends. The CDR3 has 12 residues. The CDR3 protein is CASNMGGDTQYF. The CDR3 DNA sequence: TGTGCCAGCAATATGGGAGGAGATACGCAGTATTTT.

This clonotype was counted a few times. The V call is TRBV2, the J call TRBJ2-3; the D is unclear. The V and J ends lost 1 base and 3 bases respectively, with 17 bases between them. Germline V gene lookup returns CDR1 SNHLY and CDR2 FYNNEI. This CDR3 contains 17 residues. CDR3 DNA: TGTGCCAGCAGTGAAGAGGTGGTTTGGGCTAGTACAGATACGCAGTATTTT. It translates to CASSEEVVWASTDTQYF.

The rearrangement joins TRBV5-8 to TRBJ1-1; no firm D call. The CDR3 sequence is 14 residues long. The germline V gene encodes CDR1 SGHTS and CDR2 YDEGEE. Trimming removed 0 bases at V and 7 bases at J, with 13 bases between. The CDR3 region has the DNA TGTGCCAGCAGCTTGGGGCCCAGGACCGGTGAAGCTTTCTTT. It specifies CASSLGPRTGEAFF.

This clonotype was observed a few times. The chain links TRBV14 to TRBJ1-2; D call uncertain. The CDR3 runs to 14 residues. Trimming pared 4 bases from V and 0 bases from J, leaving 9 bases between. CDR1 is SGHDN and CDR2 is FVKESK in the germline V gene. The DNA of the CDR3 is TGTGCCAGCAGCCCATATCTAGCTAACTATGGCTACACCTTC. This sequence encodes CASSPYLANYGYTF.

This chain links TRBV20-1 with TRBJ2-3; D unresolved. This CDR3 has 12 amino acids. Germline V gene sequence: CDR1 DFQATT, CDR2 SNEGSKA (reference sequence). Deletions cut 3 bases from V and 5 bases from J, with 9 bases between. The CDR3 protein is CSARSGRDTQYF. Written as DNA, the CDR3 is TGCAGTGCTAGGTCCGGGCGAGATACGCAGTATTTT.